One sample yielded the 30 T cell receptor beta chains listed below, sequenced in a study of T cell changes during pregnancy in multiple sclerosis. Libraries were prepared by immunoSEQ multiplex PCR; TCRdb keeps only in-frame clonotypes and omits some of them. The sample lists some 99,000 clones, approximately 93% occurring once. Here the sequenced sample was peripheral blood, taken after pregnancy. These TCRs come from a female donor with multiple sclerosis, enrolled in a pregnancy study.

The V call is TRBV6-1, the J call TRBJ1-1; 11 bases map to TRBD1. The CDR3 extends over 14 amino acids. Trimming took 6 bases from V and 4 from J; bases not matched to a gene: 4. The germline V gene encodes CDR1 MNHNS and CDR2 SASEGT. The CDR3 reads CASSGTGGGTEAFF. In DNA, the CDR3 is TGTGCCAGCAGCGGGACAGGGGGGGGCACTGAAGCTTTCTTT.

The V call is TRBV27, the J call TRBJ2-1, with TRBD2 matching 8 bases. This CDR3 region has 15 residues. Germline V gene lookup returns CDR1 MNHEY and CDR2 SMNVEV (reference sequence). V lost 10 bases, J lost 8 bases, and 16 bases stayed unmatched. The CDR3 DNA reads as TGTGCCACCCACAGGGTGGGTAGCGGGACGCATGAGCAGTTCTTC. Residues: CATHRVGSGTHEQFF.

The V and J genes are TRBV25-1 and TRBJ2-7; D perhaps matches TRBD1 (5 bases). The CDR3 covers 13 residues. Germline assignment: CDR1 MGHDK and CDR2 SYGVNS. Trimming cost V 8 bases and J 2 bases, with 13 bases left between them. CDR3 coding DNA: TGTGCCAGCGAGCCCACAGGTACCTACGAGCAGTACTTC. As protein: CASEPTGTYEQYF.

V and J are TRBV7-9 and TRBJ1-2; the D gene is possibly TRBD1 (6 bases). CDR3 length equals 15 residues. Between the trimmed V and J ends, which lost 1 base and 4 bases, there was a span of 13 bases. Per germline, CDR1 SEHNR and CDR2 FQNEAQ (reference sequence). CDR3 in DNA: TGTGCCAGCAGCTTAGAACAGGGTGTGTCCTATGGCTACACCTTC. This codes for CASSLEQGVSYGYTF.

The V and J genes are TRBV7-9 and TRBJ1-1; 8 bases are a match to TRBD1. CDR3 length equals 14 residues. V shed 3 bases, J shed 0 bases, and the junction held 0 bases outside the gene matches. Germline V gene data show CDR1 as SEHNR and CDR2 as FQNEAQ (reference sequence). CDR3 DNA sequence: TGTGCCAGCAGCTTGACAGGGGTGAACACTGAAGCTTTCTTT. Translated, it gives CASSLTGVNTEAFF.

This clone was seen just once. The rearrangement uses TRBV5-3 and TRBJ1-5, with 11 bases lining up with TRBD1. TRBV5-3 qualifies as an ORF whose function is uncertain. V was pared by 5 bases and J by 7 bases, with 5 bases of the junction left unmatched. The CDR3 is made up of 14 amino acids. The CDR3 here is CARRRDRGAQPQHF. The CDR3, as DNA: TGTGCCAGAAGACGGGACAGGGGGGCGCAGCCCCAGCATTTT.

V is TRBV6-5 and J is TRBJ1-2; D perhaps matches TRBD1 (5 bases). V was clipped by 6 bases and J by 9 bases, with 11 bases between them. Germline loops: CDR1 MNHEY, CDR2 SVGAGI. This CDR3 has 11 amino acids. The chain's CDR3 is CASRQGGSYTF. CDR3 coding DNA: TGTGCCAGCAGGCAGGGAGGAAGCTACACCTTC.

The rearrangement links TRBV27 to TRBJ2-2, with TRBD1 identical over 8 bases. Germline V CDR1 and CDR2: MNHEY, SMNVEV (reference sequence). The CDR3 spans 17 residues. The V gene end was trimmed by 0 bases and the J gene end by 1 base; junction bases not matched to a gene: 4. DNA for the CDR3: TGTGCCAGCAGTTTATCTCGGGGGACAGGGAACACCGGGGAGCTGTTTTTT. This codes for CASSLSRGTGNTGELFF.

The chain recombines TRBV28 with TRBJ2-5; a weak D match, TRBD2 (6 bases). The germline gives CDR1 MDHEN, CDR2 SYDVKM. This CDR3 spans 13 amino acids. V dropped 8 bases and J dropped 5 bases, with 15 bases sitting between them. The CDR3 region has the DNA TGTGCCAGCCGTGCGGGGCGAGGGGAGACCCAGTACTTC. Its translation is CASRAGRGETQYF.

By frequency in the sample, this clone is medium-sized. The chain joins TRBV6-5 to TRBJ1-1, with 7 bases matching TRBD1. The germline V gene encodes CDR1 MNHEY and CDR2 SVGAGI. CDR3 length: 16 amino acids. The junction had 11 bases not matched to a gene; V was cut back by 3 bases and J by 4 bases. The CDR3 nucleotides read TGTGCCAGCAGTTATTCCCTCACAGGGGCCGGCACTGAAGCTTTCTTT. Translated, it gives CASSYSLTGAGTEAFF.

The rearrangement joins TRBV5-1 to TRBJ1-2; TRBD1 aligns across 11 bases. V lost 0 bases to trimming and J lost 2 bases; unmatched junction nucleotides: 0. Germline assignment: CDR1 SGHRS and CDR2 YFSETQ. The CDR3 is 15 amino acids. The CDR3 nucleotides are TGCGCCAGCAGCTTGGGGACAGGGGGCAACTATGGCTACACCTTC. Protein sequence: CASSLGTGGNYGYTF.

The chain is built from TRBV9 and TRBJ1-3; no definite D call. This CDR3 is 15 amino acids long. Trimming cost V 6 bases and J 2 bases, with 15 bases left between them. Germline assignment: CDR1 SGDLS and CDR2 YYNGEE. The CDR3 bases are TGTGCCAGCACCGGGCGGGGAAGTACTGGAAACACCATATATTTT. Amino acid sequence: CASTGRGSTGNTIYF.

V usage is TRBV7-3 and J usage is TRBJ2-1, with 7 positions matching TRBD2. Losses at the gene ends were 5 bases for V and 9 bases for J; bases not matched to a gene: 13. In germline, CDR1 is SGHTA, CDR2 FQGTGA. The CDR3 is made up of 15 amino acids. The CDR3 DNA reads TGTGCCAGCAGCCCTACCCGGACTAGTTCGTTTGAGCAGTTCTTC. It encodes CASSPTRTSSFEQFF.

This chain uses TRBV5-1 with TRBJ2-1; the match to TRBD1 covers 7 bases. The CDR3 runs 14 residues. Germline V lookup: CDR1 SGHRS, CDR2 YFSETQ. The J segment lost 1 base and the V segment lost 7 bases, leaving 5 bases of the junction unmatched. The CDR3 here is CASYRQGSYNEQFF. CDR3 DNA: TGCGCCAGCTATAGACAGGGTTCCTACAATGAGCAGTTCTTC.

In its sample, this clone was seen once. The V gene is TRBV7-8, the J gene TRBJ2-7, with D possibly matching TRBD1 (5 bases). CDR3 length equals 17 residues. Germline V gene data show CDR1 as SGHVS and CDR2 as FQNEAQ. V was cut by 0 bases and J by 3 bases, with 18 bases left in between. This chain's CDR3 is CASSLALETVLNYEQYF. CDR3 DNA sequence: TGTGCCAGCAGCTTAGCGCTGGAGACAGTCTTAAACTACGAGCAGTACTTC.

The chain has TRBV6-1 and TRBJ2-7, with TRBD1 identical over 8 bases. V shed 4 bases, J shed 3 bases, and the junction held 5 bases outside the gene matches. The CDR3 sequence is 14 residues long. The germline CDR1 and CDR2 sequences are MNHNS and SASEGT. The CDR3 DNA reads TGTGCCAGCAGTGTCGACGGGACAGGCTACGAGCAGTACTTC. Translated, it gives CASSVDGTGYEQYF.

This CDR3 reads CASSEAIGDYYTGELFF. For the CDR3, the DNA is TGTGCCAGCAGTGAAGCCATAGGGGACTACTACACCGGGGAGCTGTTTTTT. The chain links TRBV6-1 to TRBJ2-2; 7 bases line up with TRBD2. J gave up 3 bases and V 0 bases, and 7 bases lay outside the gene matches. CDR3 length: 17 residues. Germline CDR1 and CDR2: MNHNS and SASEGT.

The chain has TRBV11-2 and TRBJ2-2, with TRBD2 identical over 7 bases. Germline-derived CDR1 and CDR2 are SGHAT and FQNNGV. The V and J ends lost 2 bases and 6 bases, in that order; junction bases with no gene match: 12. The CDR3 totals 17 residues. The CDR3 reads CASSLSGGLWVAGELFF. The CDR3 DNA reads TGTGCCAGCAGCTTATCGGGAGGTCTCTGGGTGGCCGGGGAGCTGTTTTTT.

The chain carries TRBV19 and TRBJ2-7; 10 nucleotides match TRBD2. V lost 1 base and J lost 6; bases outside the gene matches: 6. The CDR3 is made up of 15 amino acids. CDR1 is LNHDA and CDR2 is SQIVND in the germline V gene (reference sequence). The CDR3 here is CASSIGSGRASEQYF. The CDR3, as DNA: TGTGCCAGTAGTATAGGGAGCGGGAGGGCCAGCGAGCAGTACTTC.

J is TRBJ2-1 and V is TRBV7-9; 11 bases align to TRBD2. Germline V gene sequence: CDR1 SEHNR, CDR2 FQNEAQ (reference sequence). CDR3 length: 15 residues. V lost 0 bases to trimming and J lost 7 bases; unmatched junction nucleotides: 2. CDR3 nucleotide sequence: TGTGCCAGCAGCTTAGCACTAGCGGGAGTTAATGAGCAGTTCTTC. Residues: CASSLALAGVNEQFF.

The chain couples TRBV5-4 to TRBJ2-7, with 8 nucleotides matching TRBD2. Germline V lookup: CDR1 SGHNT, CDR2 YYREEE (reference sequence). With V trimmed by 2 bases and J by 6 bases, 10 bases remained unmatched. CDR3 size: 15 residues. The chain's CDR3 is CASSLSAGDGLEQYF. The CDR3, as DNA: TGTGCCAGCAGCTTATCAGCGGGAGATGGACTCGAGCAGTACTTC.

The rearrangement links TRBV7-9 to TRBJ2-3; unclear D gene. V shed 5 bases and J shed 4 bases, with 7 bases lying between them. CDR1 is SEHNR, CDR2 FQNEAQ, per germline (reference sequence). CDR3 length: 12 residues. The CDR3 bases are TGTGCCAGCAGCCAGGTTCCAGATACGCAGTATTTT. Translated: CASSQVPDTQYF.

This chain uses TRBV2 with TRBJ2-1, with a possible D match to TRBD2 (6 bases). The V gene's germline CDR1 is SNHLY and CDR2 FYNNEI. Trimming cost V 8 bases and J 6 bases, with 8 bases left between them. The length of the CDR3 is 11 residues. CDR3: CASGLSNEQFF. CDR3 DNA sequence: TGTGCCAGCGGACTATCCAATGAGCAGTTCTTC.

J is TRBJ2-3 and V is TRBV11-3; 12 bases line up with TRBD2. CDR3 length equals 17 residues. CDR1 is SGHNT and CDR2 is YENEEA in the germline V gene. V was pared by 3 bases and J by 7 bases, with 11 bases of the junction left unmatched. The CDR3 loop reads CASSFGSSGRALNTQYF. As DNA, the CDR3 is TGTGCCAGCAGCTTCGGGTCTAGCGGGAGGGCCTTGAATACGCAGTATTTT.

V usage is TRBV11-2 and J usage is TRBJ2-3; 13 nucleotides agree with TRBD2. The length of the CDR3 is 17 residues. Germline trimming cut 5 bases from V and 3 bases from J; bases unmatched to any gene: 8. Germline V gene data show CDR1 as SGHAT and CDR2 as FQNNGV. The DNA for the CDR3 is TGTGCCAGCAGCACCGCACTAGCGGGAGGGGAGACAGATACGCAGTATTTT. Encoded protein: CASSTALAGGETDTQYF.

This clone was recorded only once. The chain carries TRBV6-5 and TRBJ2-1, with D unresolved. The V gene lost 3 bases and the J gene lost 0 bases, with 12 bases spanning the gap. The CDR3 length is 16 residues. Germline assignment: CDR1 MNHEY and CDR2 SVGAGI. The CDR3 bases are TGTGCCAGCAGTTATCGTCTAGTCAACTCCTACAATGAGCAGTTCTTC. It yields the protein CASSYRLVNSYNEQFF.

The chain uses TRBV19 and TRBJ1-4; possible D gene TRBD1, 6 bases. V dropped 5 bases and J dropped 6 bases, with 13 bases sitting between them. This CDR3 comprises 14 residues. CDR1 and CDR2 from the germline V gene are LNHDA and SQIVND (reference sequence). CDR3 region: CASSGRGAHEKLFF. The CDR3 DNA is TGTGCCAGTAGTGGTCGGGGGGCTCATGAAAAACTGTTTTTT.

V and J are TRBV27 and TRBJ1-5, with D maybe TRBD1 (6 bases). The CDR3 extends over 14 amino acids. Germline CDR1 reads MNHEY; CDR2 reads SMNVEV (reference sequence). V dropped 4 bases and J dropped 6 bases, with 13 bases sitting between them. The CDR3 nucleotides read TGTGCCAGCAGTTCCGGACAGTCTTTTCAGCCCCAGCATTTT. Translating gives CASSSGQSFQPQHF.

This chain links TRBV18 with TRBJ2-3; 11 bases are a match to TRBD2. Trimming removed 3 bases from V and 0 bases from J; junction bases left unmatched: 5. Germline-derived CDR1 and CDR2 are KGHSH and LQKENI. This CDR3 is 17 amino acids long. CDR3: CASSPLTSGVSTDTQYF. For the CDR3, the DNA is TGTGCCAGCTCACCCCTGACTAGCGGGGTTAGCACAGATACGCAGTATTTT.

V usage is TRBV4-1 and J usage is TRBJ1-2, with 12 nucleotides matching TRBD1. CDR3 length: 17 amino acids. Germline V CDR1 and CDR2: MGHRA, YSYEKL. V gave up 0 bases and J gave up 6 bases; unmatched junction bases: 8. The CDR3 reads CASSQDIGTGGGNGYTF. CDR3 coding DNA: TGCGCCAGCAGCCAAGATATTGGGACAGGGGGCGGGAATGGCTACACCTTC.